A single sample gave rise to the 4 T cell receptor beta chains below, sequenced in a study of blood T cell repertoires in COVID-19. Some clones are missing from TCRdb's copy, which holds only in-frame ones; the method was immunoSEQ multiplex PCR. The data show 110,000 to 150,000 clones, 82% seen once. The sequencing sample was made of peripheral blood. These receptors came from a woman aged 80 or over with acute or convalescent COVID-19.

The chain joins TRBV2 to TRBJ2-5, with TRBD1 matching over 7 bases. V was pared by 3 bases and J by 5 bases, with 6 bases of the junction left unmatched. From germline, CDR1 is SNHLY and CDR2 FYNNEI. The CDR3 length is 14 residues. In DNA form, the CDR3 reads TGTGCCAGCAGTGAGGGCAGGGGGATCGAGACCCAGTACTTC. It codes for CASSEGRGIETQYF.

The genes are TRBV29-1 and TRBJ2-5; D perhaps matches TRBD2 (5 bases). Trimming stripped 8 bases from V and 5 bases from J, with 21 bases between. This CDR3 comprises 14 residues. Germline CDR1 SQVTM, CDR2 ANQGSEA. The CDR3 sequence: CSCNGLSRGETQYF. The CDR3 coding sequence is TGCAGCTGCAACGGACTTTCCCGAGGGGAGACCCAGTACTTC. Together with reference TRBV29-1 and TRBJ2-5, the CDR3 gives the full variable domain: SAVISQKPSRDICQRGTSLTIQCQVDSQVTMMFWYRQQPGQSLTLIATANQGSEATYESGFVIDKFPISRPNLTFSTLTVSNMSPEDSSIYLCSCNGLSRGETQYFGPGTRLLVL.

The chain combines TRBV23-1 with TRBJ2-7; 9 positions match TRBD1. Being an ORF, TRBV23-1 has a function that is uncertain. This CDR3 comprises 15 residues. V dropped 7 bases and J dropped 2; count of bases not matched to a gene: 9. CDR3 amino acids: CASTLLGDRAYEQYF. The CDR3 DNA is TGCGCCAGCACCCTCCTTGGGGACAGGGCCTACGAGCAGTACTTC.

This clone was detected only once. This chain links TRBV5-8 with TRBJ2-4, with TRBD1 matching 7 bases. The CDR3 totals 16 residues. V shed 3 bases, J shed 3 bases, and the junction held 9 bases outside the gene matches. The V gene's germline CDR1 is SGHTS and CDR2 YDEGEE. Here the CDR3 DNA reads TGTGCCAGCAGCTCTCCCCAGGACAGGATCAAAAACATTCAGTACTTC. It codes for CASSSPQDRIKNIQYF.